The T cell receptor (beta chain) described here comes from a study of T cells in Graves' hyperthyroidism and ophthalmopathy. Many counts were recorded for this clonotype. The target antigen is unknown. Findings and caveats of the study: Blood held most thyroid clonotypes expanded above 0.001 frequency. Separation of ophthalmopathy from stable hyperthyroidism was achieved by a 13 V-J model.

The CDR3 regions of TCR beta were amplified from RNA transcripts. HTBI primers drove first-round RT-PCR of the TCR CDR3. TCRdb independently ran MiXCR on the multiplex PCR reads; one entry per CDR3 protein. The sample shows about 200,000 distinct CDR3 sequences, around 17% of them seen only once. Sequencing used blood. The TCR sequence derives from a man aged 40-49 years with Graves' hyperthyroidism.

The CDR3 region is CASSQDSAVNQPQHF. Written as DNA, the CDR3 is TGTGCCAGCAGCCAAGATAGCGCGGTAAATCAGCCCCAGCATTTT. The V and J genes are TRBV3-1 and TRBJ1-5; D not resolved. Germline-derived CDR1 and CDR2 are LGHDT and YNNKEL (reference sequence). The V gene lost 0 bases and the J gene lost 4 bases, with 10 bases spanning the gap. The CDR3 is 15 amino acids.